This TCR beta chain is from a study of blood T cell repertoires in COVID-19. Data came from immunoSEQ multiplex PCR; TCRdb stores just in-frame clones and leaves some out. The data hold some 460,000 clones, with approximately 90% observed a single time. This clonotype originated in a woman in her 30s with acute or convalescent COVID-19. Specimen: peripheral blood.

The CDR3 sequence is CASSQFGDSPLHF. The CDR3 region has the DNA TGTGCCAGCAGCCAGTTCGGGGATTCACCCCTCCACTTT. The rearrangement joins TRBV3-1 (or the pseudogene TRBV3-2) to TRBJ1-6; D remains unclear. V was clipped by 3 bases and J by 8 bases, with 8 bases between them. Germline CDR1 reads LGHDT; CDR2 reads YNNKEL (reference sequence). CDR3 length equals 13 residues.